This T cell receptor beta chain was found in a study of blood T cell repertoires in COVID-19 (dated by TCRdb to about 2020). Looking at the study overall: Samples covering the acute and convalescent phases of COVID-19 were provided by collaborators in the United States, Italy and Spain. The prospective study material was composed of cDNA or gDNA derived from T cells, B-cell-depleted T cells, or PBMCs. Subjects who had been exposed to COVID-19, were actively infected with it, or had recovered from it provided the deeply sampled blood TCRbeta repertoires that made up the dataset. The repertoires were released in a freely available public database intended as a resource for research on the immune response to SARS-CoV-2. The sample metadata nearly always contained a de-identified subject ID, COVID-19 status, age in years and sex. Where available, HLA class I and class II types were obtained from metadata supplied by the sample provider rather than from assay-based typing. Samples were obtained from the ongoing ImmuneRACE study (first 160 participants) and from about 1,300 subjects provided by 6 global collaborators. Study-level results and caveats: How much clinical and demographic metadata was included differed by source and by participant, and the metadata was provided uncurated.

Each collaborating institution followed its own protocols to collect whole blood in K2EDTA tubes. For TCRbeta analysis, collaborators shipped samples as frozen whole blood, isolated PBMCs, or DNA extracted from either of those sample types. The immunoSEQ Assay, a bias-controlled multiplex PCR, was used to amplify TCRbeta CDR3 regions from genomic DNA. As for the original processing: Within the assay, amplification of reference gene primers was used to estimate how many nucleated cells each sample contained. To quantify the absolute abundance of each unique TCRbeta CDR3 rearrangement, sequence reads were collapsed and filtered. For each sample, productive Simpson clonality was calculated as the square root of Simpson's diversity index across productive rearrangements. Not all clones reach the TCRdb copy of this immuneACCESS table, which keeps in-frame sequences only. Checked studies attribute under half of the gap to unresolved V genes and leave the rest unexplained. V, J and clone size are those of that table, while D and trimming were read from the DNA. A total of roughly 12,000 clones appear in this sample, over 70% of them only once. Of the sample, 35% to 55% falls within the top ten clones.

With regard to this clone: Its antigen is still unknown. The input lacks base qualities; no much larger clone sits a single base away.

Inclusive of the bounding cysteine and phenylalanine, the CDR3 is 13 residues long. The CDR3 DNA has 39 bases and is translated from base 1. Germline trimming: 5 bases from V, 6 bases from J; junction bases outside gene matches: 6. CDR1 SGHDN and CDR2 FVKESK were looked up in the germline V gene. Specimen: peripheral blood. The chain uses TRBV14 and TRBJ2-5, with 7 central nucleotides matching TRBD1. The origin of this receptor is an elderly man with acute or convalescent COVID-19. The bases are TGTGCCAGCAGCAAGGACAGGTTGCAGACCCAGTACTTC. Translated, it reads CASSKDRLQTQYF.